Reported below is one T cell receptor (beta chain). Its antigen is unidentified. These donors counted as nominally healthy when sampled, but unrecorded immune exposures were likely. The data derive from a study of cytomegalovirus exposure and HLA in healthy donors. Study-wide results and caveats: Some segments of the V type, notably TRBV6-2 and TRBV6-3, were excluded as indistinguishable. Some highly shared sequence variants likely arose as a pipeline artifact. Serostatus for CMV was the only available immune exposure information.

CDR3 length equals 12 residues. The germline CDR1 and CDR2 sequences are SGHTA and FQGNSA. Trimming took 2 bases from V and 4 from J, leaving 6 bases between them. Both 60 Vbeta primers and 13 Jbeta primers went into the PCR. The table came from immunoSEQ multiplex PCR; TCRdb's copy has only in-frame clones and leaves some out. The sample gives around 200,000 clones, approximately 79% of which show up once; roughly 6.3% is in the top ten. V gene TRBV7-2 combines with J gene TRBJ2-7, with D perhaps matching TRBD2 (6 bases). This TCR came from a man aged 40-49 years in good health and CMV-seropositive. What was sequenced was PBMCs. CDR3 DNA: TGTGCCAGCAGCTTACGGGGGTACGAGCAGTACTTC. Encoded protein: CASSLRGYEQYF.